The TCR beta chain under discussion was sequenced for a study of PD-L1 blockade in urothelial cancer. On the study more broadly: In 2014, patients got going on atezolizumab, taking 1,200 mg intravenously every 3 weeks.

The repertoire was sequenced with immunoSEQ multiplex PCR; TCRdb's copy has only in-frame clones and lacks some. This sample has roughly 91,000 clones; about 85% occur once, and the top ten carry about an eighth. V was trimmed by 8 bases and J by 0 bases, leaving 11 bases between them. CDR1 and CDR2 from the germline V gene are SGHRS and YFSETQ. This CDR3 comprises 13 residues. Time point noted: pretreatment peripheral blood. The patients had locally advanced or metastatic urothelial carcinoma. The rearrangement joins TRBV5-1 to TRBJ1-1; D is uncertain. This receptor was obtained from a man aged 60-69 years with urothelial cancer. The specimen comprised PBMCs, sampled around atezolizumab (anti-PD-L1) treatment. CDR3 DNA: TGCGCCAGTCAAACAGACCTGAACACTGAAGCTTTCTTT. As protein: CASQTDLNTEAFF.